These 27 T cell receptor beta chains were all obtained from the same sample, sequenced in a study of CD8 T cells in Susac syndrome. Random-hexamer reverse transcription was applied to about 0.45 to 1 ug RNA. MiXCR was run by TCRdb on the immunoSEQ multiplex PCR reads, yielding one entry per CDR3 protein. Seen here are some 150,000 distinct CDR3 sequences, roughly 95% observed once, and the top ten hold 0.16%. Sequencing used CD4+ T cells from PBMCs. The receptors stem from a human donor with Susac syndrome.

V is TRBV20-1 and J is TRBJ2-5; D is perhaps TRBD1 (5 bases). V dropped 3 bases and J dropped 3 bases, with 17 bases sitting between them. Germline V lookup: CDR1 DFQATT, CDR2 SNEGSKA (reference sequence). This CDR3 region has 15 residues. DNA of the CDR3: TGCAGTGCTAGGAGAAGAGACTGGGGCGAAGAGACCCAGTACTTC. Translated: CSARRRDWGEETQYF.

The V call is TRBV20-1, the J call TRBJ2-3; D may be TRBD1 (6 bases). Germline lookup yields CDR1 DFQATT and CDR2 SNEGSKA (reference sequence). The V gene lost 1 base and the J gene lost 8 bases, with 19 bases spanning the gap. This CDR3 region has 15 residues. For the CDR3, the DNA is TGCAGTGCTAGAGGGGTTGACAGGATATTGGGTACGCAGTATTTT. This gives the protein CSARGVDRILGTQYF.

The CDR3 DNA sequence: TGTGCCAGCTCACCCTTACGAGGCACTGATGAGCAGTTCTTC. As protein: CASSPLRGTDEQFF. The chain couples TRBV18 to TRBJ2-1, with D hard to call. Deletions cut 3 bases from V and 8 bases from J, with 14 bases between. The CDR3 is made up of 14 amino acids. Germline CDR1 KGHSH, CDR2 LQKENI.

The V and J genes are TRBV9 and TRBJ2-7; D possibly corresponds to TRBD1 (6 bases). This CDR3 is built from 14 residues. With 0 bases removed from V and 7 bases from J, the gap between germline ends came to 14 bases. Germline assignment: CDR1 SGDLS and CDR2 YYNGEE. Written as DNA, the CDR3 is TGTGCCAGCAGCGTAGAGGGGGACCCTACGGAGCAGTACTTC. Its protein is CASSVEGDPTEQYF.

The genes are TRBV7-2 and TRBJ2-6; D not certain. The V gene lost 5 bases and the J gene lost 2 bases, with 7 bases spanning the gap. Looked up from germline, CDR1 is SGHTA and CDR2 is FQGNSA. The CDR3 has 14 amino acids. The CDR3 protein is CASSLLTGANVLTF. CDR3 nucleotides: TGTGCCAGCAGCCTCCTTACTGGGGCCAACGTCCTGACTTTC.

The chain carries TRBV5-4 and TRBJ2-5; 10 nucleotides agree with TRBD2. The CDR3 sequence is 16 residues long. The germline CDR1 and CDR2 sequences are SGHNT and YYREEE (reference sequence). V dropped 0 bases and J dropped 5; count of bases not matched to a gene: 7. CDR3 DNA: TGTGCCAGCAGCTTGGTCCTAGCGGGGGCTGTGGAGACCCAGTACTTC. Amino acid sequence: CASSLVLAGAVETQYF.

The V and J genes are TRBV29-1 and TRBJ2-3, with a weak D call TRBD2 (6 bases). Looked up from germline, CDR1 is SQVTM and CDR2 is ANQGSEA. V was clipped by 6 bases and J by 5 bases, with 21 bases between them. The CDR3 is made up of 15 amino acids. In DNA form, the CDR3 reads TGCAGCGTCGCGTCGGGGGTGGGGCAAGGAGATACGCAGTATTTT. It is translated as CSVASGVGQGDTQYF.

This chain links TRBV3-1 with TRBJ2-3; 7 nucleotides agree with TRBD1. CDR3 length: 13 amino acids. Per the germline V gene, CDR1 is LGHDT and CDR2 is YNNKEL (reference sequence). The V and J ends lost 4 bases and 4 bases, in that order; junction bases with no gene match: 2. CDR3 DNA: TGTGCCAGCAGCCTGCAGGGGGCAGATACGCAGTATTTT. Protein product: CASSLQGADTQYF.

The rearrangement joins TRBV27 to TRBJ2-2; TRBD1 or TRBD2 may be the D gene (5 bases each). V dropped 6 bases and J dropped 4 bases, with 18 bases sitting between them. The germline gives CDR1 MNHEY, CDR2 SMNVEV (reference sequence). This CDR3 spans 16 amino acids. CDR3 amino acids: CASSEFRGVGTGELFF. CDR3 coding DNA: TGTGCCAGCAGCGAGTTCCGAGGGGTCGGCACCGGGGAGCTGTTTTTT.

The chain carries TRBV20-1 and TRBJ2-7; no firm D call. Trimming took off 6 bases at V and 1 base at J, with 7 bases between the two ends. The CDR3 sequence is 11 residues long. CDR1 and CDR2 (germline): DFQATT, SNEGSKA (reference sequence). The CDR3 region is CSAHESYEQYF. CDR3 DNA sequence: TGCAGTGCCCACGAATCCTACGAGCAGTACTTC.

This chain uses TRBV2 with TRBJ2-5; TRBD1 is a possible D gene (6 bases). V dropped 8 bases and J dropped 2 bases, with 12 bases sitting between them. Germline values: CDR1 SNHLY, CDR2 FYNNEI. This CDR3 is 13 amino acids long. CDR3 in amino acids: CASCRDIQETQYF. In DNA form, the CDR3 reads TGTGCCAGCTGCCGGGACATTCAAGAGACCCAGTACTTC.

The chain links TRBV29-1 to TRBJ2-4; TRBD1 might be the D (6 bases). The CDR3 covers 14 residues. The germline V gene encodes CDR1 SQVTM and CDR2 ANQGSEA. Trimming removed 7 bases from V and 1 base from J, with 14 bases in between. CDR3 amino acids: CSATGSGAKNIQYF. DNA of the CDR3: TGCAGCGCCACAGGGTCGGGTGCCAAAAACATTCAGTACTTC.

The chain uses TRBV5-4 and TRBJ1-6; the D gene is possibly TRBD1 (5 bases). This CDR3 comprises 14 residues. In germline, CDR1 is SGHNT, CDR2 YYREEE (reference sequence). Trimming cost V 4 bases and J 13 bases, with 18 bases left between them. The DNA for the CDR3 is TGTGCCAGCAGCCCCGCGGCTCCCGGGACGCCCCTCCACTTT. Protein sequence: CASSPAAPGTPLHF.

A word on this clonotype: The junction does not match germline at one end; this may be a read error. The chain employs TRBV12-3 or TRBV12-4 and TRBJ2-7, with 10 bases matching TRBD1. The CDR3 contains 17 residues. This CDR3 is CGSSFPSPGTGVPEQYF. The DNA of the CDR3 is TGTGGCAGCAGTTTCCCCTCTCCCGGGACAGGGGTGCCCGAGCAGTACTTC.

The rearrangement links TRBV5-1 to TRBJ2-7; the match to TRBD2 covers 10 bases. CDR1 and CDR2 from the germline V gene are SGHRS and YFSETQ. The CDR3 is made up of 15 amino acids. Trimming at V came to 3 bases and at J to 2 bases, leaving 5 bases not matched to a gene. The CDR3 nucleotides are TGCGCCAGCAGCTCAAAAAGCGGGGGGGCCTACGAGCAGTACTTC. Translation gives CASSSKSGGAYEQYF. The full variable domain, in which reference TRBV5-1 and TRBJ2-7 provide the parts outside the CDR3, is KAGVTQTPRYLIKTRGQQVTLSCSPISGHRSVSWYQQTPGQGLQFLFEYFSETQRNKGNFPGRFSGRQFSNSRSEMNVSTLELGDSALYLCASSSKSGGAYEQYFGPGTRLTVT.

The chain employs TRBV20-1 and TRBJ1-5, with 7 bases that match TRBD1. The V gene end was trimmed by 3 bases and the J gene end by 4 bases; junction bases not matched to a gene: 9. In germline, CDR1 is DFQATT, CDR2 SNEGSKA (reference sequence). CDR3 length equals 15 residues. The CDR3 loop reads CSAREIGTVNQPQHF. CDR3 bases: TGCAGTGCTAGGGAGATAGGGACAGTAAATCAGCCCCAGCATTTT.

The genes are TRBV5-1 and TRBJ2-7, with D perhaps TRBD1 (6 bases). The CDR3 runs to 18 residues. Looked up from germline, CDR1 is SGHRS and CDR2 is YFSETQ. V lost 3 bases and J 9 bases, leaving 31 bases between the germline ends. The CDR3 nucleotides are TGCGCCAGCAGCTCCCGGATCTTCGCGGACAGTAGCGATTTTTTGCAGTACTTC. It codes for CASSSRIFADSSDFLQYF. Supplemented by reference TRBV5-1 and TRBJ2-7, the full variable domain reads KAGVTQTPRYLIKTRGQQVTLSCSPISGHRSVSWYQQTPGQGLQFLFEYFSETQRNKGNFPGRFSGRQFSNSRSEMNVSTLELGDSALYLCASSSRIFADSSDFLQYFGPGTRLTVT.

The chain joins TRBV20-1 to TRBJ1-2; TRBD1 is a possible D gene (5 bases). CDR1 DFQATT and CDR2 SNEGSKA come from the germline V gene (reference sequence). The CDR3 consists of 13 residues. The CDR3 protein is CCAFRRGDSGYTF. CDR3 sequence (DNA): TGCTGCGCCTTTCGAAGGGGAGATAGTGGCTACACCTTC.

The V call is TRBV3-1, the J call TRBJ2-7; D is possibly TRBD2 (5 bases). This CDR3 region has 12 residues. CDR1 is LGHDT and CDR2 is YNNKEL in the germline V gene (reference sequence). V was pared by 1 base and J by 6 bases, with 7 bases between. CDR3 sequence: CASSQGGLEQYF. CDR3 coding DNA: TGTGCCAGCAGCCAAGGCGGGCTCGAGCAGTACTTC.

A remark on this clonotype: Compared with germline, one end of the junction differs, possibly owing to a read error. V usage is TRBV7-6 and J usage is TRBJ1-1; a weak D match, TRBD1 (5 bases). CDR1 and CDR2 (germline): SGHVS, FNYEAQ. This CDR3 has 13 residues. The CDR3: CASRVTANTEAFF. CDR3 DNA sequence: TGTGCCAGCAGGGTGACAGCCAACACTGAAGCTTTTTTT.

The rearrangement joins TRBV23-1 to TRBJ2-7, with D perhaps TRBD1 (5 bases). TRBV23-1 is filed as an ORF, its function uncertain. V lost 4 bases and J lost 5, with 21 bases in between. CDR3 length equals 16 residues. The CDR3 sequence is CASSPKRTTVPNEQYF. For the CDR3, the DNA is TGCGCCAGCAGTCCTAAAAGAACGACAGTCCCCAACGAGCAGTACTTC.

The V gene is TRBV29-1, the J gene TRBJ2-1; possibly TRBD2 for D (5 bases). V was shortened by 1 base and J by 5 bases, with 12 bases between the two germline ends. CDR3 size: 14 residues. Looked up from germline, CDR1 is SQVTM and CDR2 is ANQGSEA. For the CDR3, the DNA is TGCAGCGTTGAAGCCCCCACCGGGGACAATGAGCAGTTCTTC. This translates into CSVEAPTGDNEQFF.

The chain links TRBV20-1 to TRBJ2-2; TRBD1 aligns across 8 bases. Germline-derived CDR1 and CDR2 are DFQATT and SNEGSKA (reference sequence). The CDR3 totals 14 residues. The V gene end was trimmed by 6 bases and the J gene end by 2 bases; junction bases not matched to a gene: 5. The chain's CDR3 is CSALTGDNTGELFF. DNA for the CDR3: TGCAGTGCCTTGACAGGGGATAACACCGGGGAGCTGTTTTTT.

J is TRBJ2-1 and V is TRBV19, with 8 bases lining up with TRBD1. Germline values: CDR1 LNHDA, CDR2 SQIVND (reference sequence). The CDR3 is 16 residues long. Trimming at V came to 5 bases and at J to 4 bases, leaving 10 bases not matched to a gene. The chain's CDR3 is CASSVFRDRTYNEQFF. The CDR3 DNA sequence: TGTGCCAGTAGTGTATTCCGGGACAGGACATACAATGAGCAGTTCTTC.

CDR3 sequence: CASSQLSGDGGKETQYF. The CDR3 DNA sequence: TGTGCCAGCAGCCAGCTCTCCGGGGACGGGGGAAAAGAGACCCAGTACTTC. V usage is TRBV14 and J usage is TRBJ2-5, with a possible D match to TRBD2 (6 bases). The germline V and J ends were trimmed by 3 bases and 3 bases, with 20 bases remaining between them. CDR1 SGHDN and CDR2 FVKESK come from the germline V gene. The length of the CDR3 is 17 residues.

This chain joins TRBV9 and TRBJ1-6; D is perhaps TRBD1 (5 bases). The V end was cut by 3 bases, the J end by 4 bases, with 11 bases between. The CDR3 runs 15 residues. Germline V gene data show CDR1 as SGDLS and CDR2 as YYNGEE. CDR3 sequence: CASSAGTDYNSPLHF. The DNA for the CDR3 is TGTGCCAGCAGCGCAGGGACGGATTATAATTCACCCCTCCACTTT. Full variable domain (missing parts from reference TRBV9 and TRBJ1-6): DSGVTQTPKHLITATGQRVTLRCSPRSGDLSVYWYQQSLDQGLQFLIQYYNGEERAKGNILERFSAQQFPDLHSELNLSSLELGDSALYFCASSAGTDYNSPLHFGNGTRLTVT.

The chain links TRBV6-5 to TRBJ2-7; TRBD1 or TRBD2 may be the D gene (5 bases each). Germline lookup yields CDR1 MNHEY and CDR2 SVGAGI. Deletions cut 5 bases from V and 6 bases from J, with 14 bases between. The length of the CDR3 is 13 residues. The CDR3 sequence is CASSPYLGVEQYF. The DNA for the CDR3 is TGTGCCAGCAGTCCTTATTTGGGGGTCGAGCAGTACTTC.